The 20 T cell receptor beta chains below all came from one sample that was sequenced in a study of early T cells in non-severe SARS-CoV-2 infection. TCRdb reprocessed the 5' RACE reads via MiXCR and lists one record per CDR3 protein. The repertoire holds 70,000 to 95,000 distinct CDR3 sequences, 13% to 15% seen once, with 11% in the top ten. Material: whole blood. The receptors were sampled from an adult who was a healthcare worker with PCR-confirmed SARS-CoV-2 infection or an uninfected control (not recorded which).

This clonotype was seen more than once but under ten times. V gene TRBV14 combines with J gene TRBJ2-2; unclear D gene. CDR3 length: 13 residues. Germline CDR1 and CDR2: SGHDN and FVKESK. Trimming took 2 bases from V and 1 from J, leaving 2 bases between them. The CDR3 spells CASSQKNTGELFF. CDR3 in DNA: TGTGCCAGCAGCCAAAAGAACACCGGGGAGCTGTTTTTT.

This clonotype has more than one count but fewer than ten. The chain has TRBV3-1 and TRBJ2-5; the D gene could be TRBD1 or TRBD2 (5 bases each). The CDR3 is 11 residues long. V was clipped by 4 bases and J by 6 bases, with 6 bases between them. Per germline, CDR1 LGHDT and CDR2 YNNKEL (reference sequence). CDR3 sequence: CASSPGQTQYF. As DNA, the CDR3 is TGTGCCAGCAGCCCGGGGCAGACCCAGTACTTC.

J is TRBJ1-1 and V is TRBV6-2 or TRBV6-3; perhaps TRBD1 as D (6 bases). The CDR3 has 14 residues. The germline V gene encodes CDR1 MNHEY and CDR2 SVGEGT. The germline V and J ends were trimmed by 4 bases and 1 base, with 10 bases remaining between them. DNA of the CDR3: TGTGCCAGCAGTTGGGGGGGGGCGAACACTGAAGCTTTCTTT. It translates to CASSWGGANTEAFF.

This clonotype was found many times. The chain joins TRBV19 to TRBJ2-5; a possible D gene is TRBD1 (6 bases). Trimming shortened V by 6 bases and J by 5 bases, and 19 bases separated the two germline ends. CDR3 length equals 15 residues. CDR1 LNHDA and CDR2 SQIVND come from the germline V gene (reference sequence). CDR3 amino acids: CASSPGTSQRETQYF. The CDR3 nucleotides read TGTGCCAGTAGCCCCGGGACATCCCAAAGGGAGACCCAGTACTTC.

There are a few counts of this clonotype. The chain has TRBV30 and TRBJ2-2; D uncertain. The V gene lost 4 bases and the J gene lost 5 bases, with 14 bases spanning the gap. CDR1 and CDR2 from the germline V gene are GTSNPN and SVGIG (reference sequence). This CDR3 comprises 14 residues. The CDR3 sequence: CAWNRLLETGELFF. The CDR3 DNA reads as TGTGCCTGGAATAGACTCCTCGAGACCGGGGAGCTGTTTTTT.

This clonotype was seen a few times. The chain is built from TRBV6-1 and TRBJ2-7, with D perhaps matching TRBD2 (7 bases). This CDR3 is 16 amino acids long. Germline V lookup: CDR1 MNHNS, CDR2 SASEGT. V gave up 6 bases and J gave up 6 bases, with 24 bases separating them. The CDR3 sequence: CASRGNTGGTLGEQYF. The CDR3 DNA sequence: TGTGCCAGCAGGGGGAACACGGGGGGCACCCTTGGCGAGCAGTACTTC.

This clonotype has at least ten counts. The rearrangement joins TRBV12-3 or TRBV12-4 to TRBJ2-4, with 9 bases fitting TRBD2. This CDR3 has 14 amino acids. V was clipped by 7 bases and J by 12 bases; unmatched bases: 13. The CDR3 loop is CASTSGRGGRRQYF. CDR3 DNA sequence: TGTGCCAGCACCTCAGGGCGGGGGGGCCGACGTCAGTACTTC.

This clonotype was observed many times. J is TRBJ2-2 and V is TRBV2, with D perhaps TRBD1 (5 bases). V was cut by 7 bases and J by 5 bases, with 14 bases left in between. This CDR3 comprises 14 residues. The germline V gene has CDR1 SNHLY and CDR2 FYNNEI. CDR3 protein: CASKYSGLTGELFF. CDR3 DNA: TGTGCCAGCAAATATTCAGGGTTAACCGGGGAGCTGTTTTTT.

The table lists this clonotype with many counts. This chain joins TRBV11-2 and TRBJ2-6; D is uncertain. V shed 5 bases and J shed 4 bases, with 12 bases lying between them. The CDR3 totals 15 residues. Germline loops: CDR1 SGHAT, CDR2 FQNNGV. The CDR3 spells CASSAGTAGANVLTF. CDR3 nucleotides: TGTGCCAGCAGCGCAGGAACAGCGGGGGCCAACGTCCTGACTTTC.

This clonotype was seen many times. The chain links TRBV3-1 to TRBJ2-3; no firm D call. Trimming took 1 base from V and 1 from J, leaving 9 bases between them. CDR3 length equals 15 residues. Germline assignment: CDR1 LGHDT and CDR2 YNNKEL (reference sequence). CDR3 bases: TGTGCCAGCAGCCAAGTTGGCGCGGGCACAGATACGCAGTATTTT. Protein sequence: CASSQVGAGTDTQYF.

This clonotype was found many times. The chain combines TRBV29-1 with TRBJ2-2, with a tentative D call TRBD2 (6 bases). Germline V gene lookup returns CDR1 SQVTM and CDR2 ANQGSEA. The CDR3 runs 13 residues. The ends were cut back, 7 bases at V and 6 bases at J, with 15 bases in the middle. DNA of the CDR3: TGCAGCGCACGTCAGGCTAGCGCCGGGGAGCTGTTTTTT. Translated, it gives CSARQASAGELFF.

This clonotype came up a few times. The chain joins TRBV9 to TRBJ2-5, with TRBD1 as a possible D gene (5 bases). Germline lookup yields CDR1 SGDLS and CDR2 YYNGEE. The CDR3 has 15 amino acids. Deletions cut 2 bases from V and 3 bases from J, with 14 bases between. The CDR3 spells CASSVQGSSEETQYF. As DNA, the CDR3 is TGTGCCAGCAGCGTTCAGGGATCATCGGAAGAGACCCAGTACTTC. The full variable domain, its missing parts supplied by reference TRBV9 and TRBJ2-5, is DSGVTQTPKHLITATGQRVTLRCSPRSGDLSVYWYQQSLDQGLQFLIQYYNGEERAKGNILERFSAQQFPDLHSELNLSSLELGDSALYFCASSVQGSSEETQYFGPGTRLLVL.

This clonotype was counted between two and nine times. V gene TRBV3-1 combines with J gene TRBJ1-5; possibly TRBD1 for D (5 bases). V was pared by 1 base and J by 5 bases, with 12 bases between. Per germline, CDR1 LGHDT and CDR2 YNNKEL (reference sequence). CDR3 length equals 15 residues. The CDR3 nucleotides read TGTGCCAGCAGCCAAGGAGGGGACCCTTATCAGCCCCAGCATTTT. The encoded protein is CASSQGGDPYQPQHF. The full variable domain, rest sourced from reference TRBV3-1 and TRBJ1-5, is DTAVSQTPKYLVTQMGNDKSIKCEQNLGHDTMYWYKQDSKKFLKIMFSYNNKELIINETVPNRFSPKSPDKAHLNLHINSLELGDSAVYFCASSQGGDPYQPQHFGDGTRLSIL.

The J gene is TRBJ2-7, the V gene TRBV11-3; tentatively, D is TRBD2 (5 bases). The V gene's germline CDR1 is SGHNT and CDR2 YENEEA. V shed 3 bases and J shed 2 bases, with 11 bases lying between them. The CDR3 is 14 residues long. This CDR3 reads CASSFVVAPYEQYF. The CDR3 DNA follows: TGTGCCAGCAGCTTTGTGGTAGCGCCCTACGAGCAGTACTTC.

In its sample, this clonotype was seen a few times. The chain is built from TRBV12-3 or TRBV12-4 and TRBJ2-7, with D perhaps given as TRBD1 or TRBD2 (6 bases each). The CDR3 spans 14 residues. Between the trimmed V and J ends, which lost 5 bases and 2 bases, there was a span of 13 bases. CDR3 region: CASSPSGGPYEQYF. CDR3 bases: TGTGCCAGCAGTCCTTCCGGGGGCCCCTACGAGCAGTACTTC.

Ten or more counts support this clonotype. The chain joins TRBV24-1 to TRBJ2-2; D is undetermined. The CDR3 contains 13 residues. The ends were cut back, 2 bases at V and 7 bases at J, with 7 bases in the middle. In germline, CDR1 is KGHDR, CDR2 SFDVKD. CDR3 DNA sequence: TGTGCCACCAGTGATTCACACGTCGGGGAGCTGTTTTTT. This gives the protein CATSDSHVGELFF.

CDR3 bases: TGTGCCAGCAAGACAGGGCCGCTGAACACTGAAGCTTTCTTT. It is translated as CASKTGPLNTEAFF. The rearrangement links TRBV5-4 to TRBJ1-1, with 7 bases that match TRBD1. With 6 bases clipped from V and 0 bases from J, the junction kept 5 bases outside the gene matches. In germline, CDR1 is SGHNT, CDR2 YYREEE (reference sequence). The CDR3 consists of 14 residues.

V is TRBV18 and J is TRBJ2-1; D not certain. This CDR3 is 12 amino acids long. V was clipped by 3 bases and J by 5 bases, with 5 bases between them. Germline V gives CDR1 KGHSH, CDR2 LQKENI. The CDR3: CASSPLDNEQFF. CDR3 in DNA: TGTGCCAGCTCACCTCTGGACAATGAGCAGTTCTTC.

The V call is TRBV9, the J call TRBJ1-1; the D gene is possibly TRBD1 (6 bases). Germline V CDR1 and CDR2: SGDLS, YYNGEE. This CDR3 comprises 14 residues. Trimming stripped 3 bases from V and 1 base from J, with 10 bases between. This CDR3 is CASSATTGNTEAFF. In DNA form, the CDR3 reads TGTGCCAGCAGCGCTACGACAGGGAACACTGAAGCTTTCTTT.

V gene TRBV20-1 combines with J gene TRBJ2-7, with D maybe TRBD1 (6 bases). The CDR3 has 12 residues. Germline V gene sequence: CDR1 DFQATT, CDR2 SNEGSKA (reference sequence). The V and J ends lost 3 bases and 5 bases respectively, with 11 bases between them. CDR3 sequence: CSARVRDNEQYF. The CDR3, as DNA: TGCAGTGCTAGGGTCCGGGACAACGAGCAGTACTTC.